The 17 T cell receptor beta chains below come from one sample, sequenced in a study of CD8 T cells in Susac syndrome. RNA amounts of roughly 0.45 to 1 ug underwent reverse transcription with random hexamers. TCRdb redid the calling of the immunoSEQ multiplex PCR reads with MiXCR, one entry per CDR3 protein. Of roughly 100,000 distinct CDR3 sequences listed, roughly 95% are singletons. Sequenced input: CD8+ T cells from PBMCs. These receptors were obtained from a human donor with Susac syndrome.

This sequence joins TRBV10-3 and TRBJ1-2, with D hard to call. This CDR3 spans 13 amino acids. V was pared by 10 bases and J by 4 bases, with 16 bases between. Germline CDR1 and CDR2: ENHRY and SYGVKD. CDR3 nucleotide sequence: TGTGCCACCGGTTTGGACGGATCCTATGGCTACACCTTC. This gives the protein CATGLDGSYGYTF.

V gene TRBV14 combines with J gene TRBJ2-5; tentatively, D is TRBD1 or TRBD2 (5 bases each). The length of the CDR3 is 15 residues. The germline V and J ends were trimmed by 3 bases and 5 bases, with 16 bases remaining between them. Germline V gene lookup returns CDR1 SGHDN and CDR2 FVKESK. CDR3: CASSHPRDGTETQYF. Written as DNA, the CDR3 is TGTGCCAGCAGCCACCCCCGGGACGGAACGGAGACCCAGTACTTC. Variable domain in full (rest from reference TRBV14 and TRBJ2-5): EAGVTQFPSHSVIEKGQTVTLRCDPISGHDNLYWYRRVMGKEIKFLLHFVKESKQDESGMPNNRFLAERTGGTYSTLKVQPAELEDSGVYFCASSHPRDGTETQYFGPGTRLLVL.

This clonotype has just one count. The V and J genes are TRBV12-3 or TRBV12-4 and TRBJ2-3; perhaps D is TRBD1 or TRBD2 (5 bases each). CDR3 length: 14 amino acids. Trimming removed 5 bases from V and 3 bases from J, with 12 bases in between. The CDR3 region is CASSNKWGTDTQYF. The CDR3 DNA follows: TGTGCCAGCAGTAACAAATGGGGGACAGATACGCAGTATTTT.

The chain couples TRBV20-1 to TRBJ2-1; 9 nucleotides agree with TRBD2. The CDR3 covers 13 residues. The trim removed 4 bases at V and 5 bases at J, leaving 3 bases unmatched. The germline V gene has CDR1 DFQATT and CDR2 SNEGSKA (reference sequence). CDR3 nucleotide sequence: TGCAGTGCTAATCGACTAGCGGACAATGAGCAGTTCTTC. This codes for CSANRLADNEQFF.

The V gene is TRBV19, the J gene TRBJ1-5; the D is unclear. Germline-derived CDR1 and CDR2 are LNHDA and SQIVND (reference sequence). V lost 4 bases, J lost 0 bases, and 4 bases lay in between. The CDR3 runs 13 residues. The DNA of the CDR3 is TGTGCCAGTAGTACAAGTAGCAATCAGCCCCAGCATTTT. Protein sequence: CASSTSSNQPQHF.

The chain carries TRBV4-3 and TRBJ1-2, with D maybe TRBD1 (5 bases). This CDR3 has 13 amino acids. Per germline, CDR1 LGHNA and CDR2 YSLEER. V was trimmed by 5 bases and J by 6 bases, leaving 13 bases between them. CDR3 sequence (DNA): TGCGCCAGCAGCGATAGAAGGGGTAATGGCTACACCTTC. Translating it yields CASSDRRGNGYTF.

This chain uses TRBV12-5 with TRBJ2-3, with D possibly TRBD1 on 5 matching bases. Germline V gene lookup returns CDR1 LGHNT and CDR2 FRNRAP. The CDR3 covers 13 residues. Trimming took 6 bases from V and 2 from J, leaving 9 bases between them. As DNA, the CDR3 is TGTGCTAGTGGGGCAGGGAACACAGATACGCAGTATTTT. As protein: CASGAGNTDTQYF.

This chain links TRBV6-5 with TRBJ2-7; TRBD2 is a possible D gene (5 bases). Germline lookup yields CDR1 MNHEY and CDR2 SVGAGI. V lost 0 bases to trimming and J lost 5 bases, with 14 bases between them. The CDR3 contains 15 residues. DNA of the CDR3: TGTGCCAGCAGTTACTCCGGGAATTCAGGAGACGAGCAGTACTTC. It codes for CASSYSGNSGDEQYF.

The V and J genes are TRBV4-2 and TRBJ2-7; possibly TRBD1 or TRBD2 for D (5 bases each). Germline-derived CDR1 and CDR2 are LGHNA and YNFKEQ. The length of the CDR3 is 15 residues. Trimming left V 4 bases short and J 2 bases short, with 15 bases between. The CDR3 loop reads CASSPLGTGPYEQYF. The CDR3 region has the DNA TGTGCCAGCAGCCCCCTAGGCACGGGGCCCTACGAGCAGTACTTC.

This rearrangement joins TRBV2 to TRBJ2-7; TRBD1 agrees at 8 bases. This CDR3 is built from 15 residues. The V gene end was trimmed by 4 bases and the J gene end by 3 bases; junction bases not matched to a gene: 8. Germline CDR1 SNHLY, CDR2 FYNNEI. In DNA, the CDR3 is TGTGCCAGCAGTGTGGGCCGGACAGGGCTCTACGAGCAGTACTTC. Protein product: CASSVGRTGLYEQYF.

The chain carries TRBV12-3 or TRBV12-4 and TRBJ2-1; D call uncertain. V was trimmed by 2 bases and J by 2 bases, leaving 10 bases between them. This CDR3 has 15 amino acids. The CDR3 DNA follows: TGTGCCAGCAGTTTACCCCTCGGAACCTACAATGAGCAGTTCTTC. Translated, it gives CASSLPLGTYNEQFF.

The V and J genes are TRBV6-5 and TRBJ2-2; a possible D gene is TRBD2 (6 bases). In germline, CDR1 is MNHEY, CDR2 SVGAGI. V was pared by 0 bases and J by 7 bases, with 15 bases between. The CDR3 runs 16 residues. The CDR3 loop reads CASSYSTGMGGGELFF. DNA for the CDR3: TGTGCCAGCAGTTACTCGACCGGGATGGGGGGCGGGGAGCTGTTTTTT.

J is TRBJ2-7 and V is TRBV18; 8 nucleotides line up with TRBD1. The V gene end was trimmed by 3 bases and the J gene end by 2 bases; junction bases not matched to a gene: 6. CDR1 is KGHSH, CDR2 LQKENI, per germline. The CDR3 extends over 15 amino acids. Here the CDR3 reads CASSPPQGATYEQYF. CDR3 nucleotide sequence: TGTGCCAGCTCACCCCCGCAGGGGGCGACCTACGAGCAGTACTTC.

The chain has TRBV27 and TRBJ2-1, with 13 bases identical to TRBD2. V shed 6 bases, J shed 7 bases, and the junction held 6 bases outside the gene matches. Germline lookup yields CDR1 MNHEY and CDR2 SMNVEV (reference sequence). The CDR3 has 15 amino acids. The DNA for the CDR3 is TGTGCCAGCAGCCTAACTAGCGGGGGGGGTAATGAGCAGTTCTTC. It specifies CASSLTSGGGNEQFF.

The V gene is TRBV29-1, the J gene TRBJ1-2; unclear D gene. The germline V and J ends were trimmed by 0 bases and 0 bases, with 11 bases remaining between them. This CDR3 spans 15 amino acids. Germline CDR1 and CDR2: SQVTM and ANQGSEA. The CDR3 DNA sequence: TGCAGCGTTGAAGAGGCGCGACTTACTAACTATGGCTACACCTTC. Protein product: CSVEEARLTNYGYTF.

V gene TRBV29-1 combines with J gene TRBJ2-7, with D perhaps assigned TRBD1 or TRBD2 (5 bases each). CDR3 length: 13 amino acids. V lost 3 bases and J lost 0, with 9 bases in between. CDR1 is SQVTM and CDR2 is ANQGSEA in the germline V gene. CDR3 coding DNA: TGCAGCGTTGATGAGGGGAGCTCCTACGAGCAGTACTTC. This codes for CSVDEGSSYEQYF.

CDR3 amino acids: CASSISEASPLHF. In DNA form, the CDR3 reads TGTGCCAGTAGTATCAGTGAGGCTTCACCCCTCCACTTT. This chain connects TRBV19 to TRBJ1-6; unclear D gene. Germline lookup yields CDR1 LNHDA and CDR2 SQIVND (reference sequence). V shed 3 bases and J shed 9 bases, with 9 bases lying between them. This CDR3 has 13 residues.